One sample yielded the 3 T cell receptor beta chains listed below, sequenced in a study of blood T cell repertoires in COVID-19. TCRdb's table, derived via immunoSEQ multiplex PCR, lists solely in-frame clones and lacks some. The table has about 200,000 clones, almost 85% seen once; the top ten hold roughly 12%. Sequencing was carried out using peripheral blood. The receptors here all came from a woman in her forties with acute or convalescent COVID-19.

This clone showed up just once. CDR3 in DNA: TGTGCCAGCAGCTTAGTCGGGCGGGGGAACGTCAATGAGCAGTTCTTC. Translating gives CASSLVGRGNVNEQFF. V and J are TRBV11-2 and TRBJ2-1, with 7 bases identical to TRBD2. CDR3 length equals 16 residues. V was pared by 1 base and J by 6 bases, with 9 bases of the junction left unmatched. CDR1 is SGHAT, CDR2 FQNNGV, per germline.

V and J are TRBV19 and TRBJ2-5; D perhaps matches TRBD2 (6 bases). Between the trimmed V and J ends, which lost 3 bases and 5 bases, there was a span of 10 bases. This CDR3 comprises 13 residues. The germline V gene has CDR1 LNHDA and CDR2 SQIVND (reference sequence). DNA of the CDR3: TGTGCCAGTAGTATGGGGGGTTTCGAGACCCAGTACTTC. Amino acids: CASSMGGFETQYF. Full variable domain (missing parts from reference TRBV19 and TRBJ2-5): DGGITQSPKYLFRKEGQNVTLSCEQNLNHDAMYWYRQDPGQGLRLIYYSQIVNDFQKGDIAEGYSVSREKKESFPLTVTSAQKNPTAFYLCASSMGGFETQYFGPGTRLLVL.

This clone appeared a few times. The chain has TRBV25-1 and TRBJ2-7; TRBD2 might be the D (6 bases). The germline gives CDR1 MGHDK, CDR2 SYGVNS. This CDR3 is 16 amino acids long. Trimming cost V 4 bases and J 0 bases, with 16 bases left between them. In DNA form, the CDR3 reads TGTGCCAGCAGTGTAGCGGAGCAGGGCTACTCCTACGAGCAGTACTTC. This encodes CASSVAEQGYSYEQYF.